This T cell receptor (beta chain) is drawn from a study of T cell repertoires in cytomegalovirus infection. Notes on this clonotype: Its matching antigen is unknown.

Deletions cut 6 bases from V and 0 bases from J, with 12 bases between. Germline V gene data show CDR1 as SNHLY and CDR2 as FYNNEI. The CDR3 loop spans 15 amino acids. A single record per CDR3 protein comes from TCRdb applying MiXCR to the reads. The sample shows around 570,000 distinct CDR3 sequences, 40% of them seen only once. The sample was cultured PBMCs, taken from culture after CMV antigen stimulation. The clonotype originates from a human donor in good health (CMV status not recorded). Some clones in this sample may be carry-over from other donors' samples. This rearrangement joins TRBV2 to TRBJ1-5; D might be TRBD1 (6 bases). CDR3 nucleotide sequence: TGTGCCAGCAGCGCAGGGGCGGCTAGCAATCAGCCCCAGCATTTT. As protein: CASSAGAASNQPQHF.